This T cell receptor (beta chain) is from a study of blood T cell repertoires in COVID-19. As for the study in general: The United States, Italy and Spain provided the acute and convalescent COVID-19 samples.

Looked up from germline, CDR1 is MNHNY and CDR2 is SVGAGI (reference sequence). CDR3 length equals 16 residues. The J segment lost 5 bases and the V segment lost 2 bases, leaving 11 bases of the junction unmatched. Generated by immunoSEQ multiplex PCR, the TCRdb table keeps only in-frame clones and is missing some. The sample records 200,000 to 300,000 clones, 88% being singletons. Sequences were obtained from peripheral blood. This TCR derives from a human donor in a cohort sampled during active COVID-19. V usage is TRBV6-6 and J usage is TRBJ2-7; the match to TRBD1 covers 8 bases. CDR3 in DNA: TGTGCCAGCAGTTACGCCCCGACAGGGGATCAGCACGAGCAGTACTTC. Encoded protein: CASSYAPTGDQHEQYF.